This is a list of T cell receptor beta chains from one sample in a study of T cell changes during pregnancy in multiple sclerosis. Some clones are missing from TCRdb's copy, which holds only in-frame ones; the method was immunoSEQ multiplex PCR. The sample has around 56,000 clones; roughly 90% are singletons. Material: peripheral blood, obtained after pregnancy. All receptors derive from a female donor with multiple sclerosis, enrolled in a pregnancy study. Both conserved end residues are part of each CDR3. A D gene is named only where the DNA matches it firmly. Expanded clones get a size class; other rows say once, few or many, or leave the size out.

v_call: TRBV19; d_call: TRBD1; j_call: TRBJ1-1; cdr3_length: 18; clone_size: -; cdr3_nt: TGTGCCAGTAGTATCTCACTTTTTCAGGGGGCAGGATACACTGAAGCTTTCTTT; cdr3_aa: CASSISLFQGAGYTEAFF
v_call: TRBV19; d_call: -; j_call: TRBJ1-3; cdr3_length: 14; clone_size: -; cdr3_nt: TGTGCCAGTAGTATGACAGGCTCTGGAAACACCATATATTTT; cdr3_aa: CASSMTGSGNTIYF
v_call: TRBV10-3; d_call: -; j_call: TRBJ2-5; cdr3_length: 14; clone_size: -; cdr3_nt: TGTGCCATCAGTGACCCCGGGGTCCAAGAGACCCAGTACTTC; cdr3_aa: CAISDPGVQETQYF
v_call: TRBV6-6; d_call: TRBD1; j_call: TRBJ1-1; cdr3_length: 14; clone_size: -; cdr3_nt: TGTGCCAGCAGGATACAGGGGGTGAACACTGAAGCTTTCTTT; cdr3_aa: CASRIQGVNTEAFF
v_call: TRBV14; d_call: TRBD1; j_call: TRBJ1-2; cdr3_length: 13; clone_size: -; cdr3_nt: TGTGCCAGCAGCCTACAGGGGGCGTCAGGCTACACCTTC; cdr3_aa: CASSLQGASGYTF
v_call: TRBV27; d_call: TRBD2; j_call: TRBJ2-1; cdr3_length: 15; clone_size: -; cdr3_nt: TGTGCCAGCAGTTTAAGCGGGGGGACCGACAATGAGCAGTTCTTC; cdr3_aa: CASSLSGGTDNEQFF
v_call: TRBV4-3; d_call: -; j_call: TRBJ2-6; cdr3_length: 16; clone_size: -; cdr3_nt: TGCGCCAGCAGCCTGGAGGGTTGGGTTGGGGCCAACGTCCTGACTTTC; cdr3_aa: CASSLEGWVGANVLTF
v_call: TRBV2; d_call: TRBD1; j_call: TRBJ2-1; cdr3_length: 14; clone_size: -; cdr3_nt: TGTGCCAGCAGTGGGGCCGACAGGGGCAATGAGCAGTTCTTC; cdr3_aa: CASSGADRGNEQFF
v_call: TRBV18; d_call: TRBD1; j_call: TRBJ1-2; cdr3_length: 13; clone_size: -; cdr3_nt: TGTGCCAGCTCACTGGACAGGGGAGGTGGCTACACCTTC; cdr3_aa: CASSLDRGGGYTF
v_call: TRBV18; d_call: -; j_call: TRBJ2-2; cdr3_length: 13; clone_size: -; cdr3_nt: TGTGCCAGCTCTAGCGCGAACACCGGGGAGCTGTTTTTT; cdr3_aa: CASSSANTGELFF
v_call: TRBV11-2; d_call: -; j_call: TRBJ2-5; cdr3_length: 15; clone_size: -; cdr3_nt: TGTGCCAGCAGCTTCCAATCCAGGGTCATAGAGACCCAGTACTTC; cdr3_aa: CASSFQSRVIETQYF
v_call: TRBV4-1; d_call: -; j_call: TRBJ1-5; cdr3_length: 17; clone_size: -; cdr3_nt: TGCGCCAGCAGCCAAGGGGGCCCCGGATTGATCAATCAGCCCCAGCATTTT; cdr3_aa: CASSQGGPGLINQPQHF
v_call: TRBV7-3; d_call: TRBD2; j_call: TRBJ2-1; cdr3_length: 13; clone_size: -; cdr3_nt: TGTGCCAGCAGCTCAGCGGGGGGGGTTGAGCAGTTCTTC; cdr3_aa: CASSSAGGVEQFF
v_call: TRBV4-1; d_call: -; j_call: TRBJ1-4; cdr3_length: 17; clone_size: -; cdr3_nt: TGCGCCAGCAGCCAAGATCAGGACAGAGCAACTAATGAAAAACTGTTTTTT; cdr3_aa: CASSQDQDRATNEKLFF
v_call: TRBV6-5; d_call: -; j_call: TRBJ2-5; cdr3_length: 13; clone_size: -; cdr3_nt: TGTGCCAGCAGTTACGAGTACCAAGAGACCCAGTACTTC; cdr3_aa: CASSYEYQETQYF
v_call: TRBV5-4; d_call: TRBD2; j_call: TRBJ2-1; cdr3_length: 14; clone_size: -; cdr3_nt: TGTGCCAGCAGCTTAGGGACTACCGACAATGAGCAGTTCTTC; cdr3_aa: CASSLGTTDNEQFF
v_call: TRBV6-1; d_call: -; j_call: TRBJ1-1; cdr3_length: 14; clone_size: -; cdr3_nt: TGTGCCAGCACTTTTGGGAGCTCTGGGGCTGAAGCTTTCTTT; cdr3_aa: CASTFGSSGAEAFF
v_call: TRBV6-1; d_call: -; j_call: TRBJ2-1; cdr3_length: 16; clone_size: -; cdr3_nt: TGTGCCAGCAGTGAAAACTCGGCAGGGTGGTACAATGAGCAGTTCTTC; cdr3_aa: CASSENSAGWYNEQFF
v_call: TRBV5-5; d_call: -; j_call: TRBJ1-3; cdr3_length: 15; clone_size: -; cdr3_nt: TGTGCCAGCCGTTTAGGGGTGAACTCTGGAAACACCATATATTTT; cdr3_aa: CASRLGVNSGNTIYF
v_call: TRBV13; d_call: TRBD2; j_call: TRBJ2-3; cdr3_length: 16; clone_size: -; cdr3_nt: TGTGCCAGCAGCTTAACCTGGACTAGCGGAACAGATACGCAGTATTTT; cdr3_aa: CASSLTWTSGTDTQYF
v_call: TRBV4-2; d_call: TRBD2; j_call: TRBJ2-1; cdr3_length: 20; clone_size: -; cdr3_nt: TGTGCCAGCAGCCAAGGGGGGGGTAGCGGGGCTTACACCTCTTACAATGAGCAGTTCTTC; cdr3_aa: CASSQGGGSGAYTSYNEQFF
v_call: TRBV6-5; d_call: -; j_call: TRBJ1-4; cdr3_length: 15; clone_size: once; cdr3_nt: TGTGCCAGCAGACAGGGTTCCGCAACTAATGAAAAACTGTTTTTT; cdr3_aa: CASRQGSATNEKLFF
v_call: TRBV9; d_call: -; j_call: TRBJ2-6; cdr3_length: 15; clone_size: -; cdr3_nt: TGTGCCAGCAGCCTCATAGGGGCTGGGGCCAACGTCCTGACTTTC; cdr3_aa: CASSLIGAGANVLTF
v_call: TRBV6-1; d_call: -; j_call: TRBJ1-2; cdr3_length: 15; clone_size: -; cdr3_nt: TGTGCCAGCAGTGAGGAGTCGGGGGGCGGGTATGGCTACACCTTC; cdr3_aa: CASSEESGGGYGYTF
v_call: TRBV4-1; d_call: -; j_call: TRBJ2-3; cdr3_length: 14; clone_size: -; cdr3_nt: TGCGCCAGCAGCCAAGCCGGGGGACCAGATACGCAGTATTTT; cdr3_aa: CASSQAGGPDTQYF
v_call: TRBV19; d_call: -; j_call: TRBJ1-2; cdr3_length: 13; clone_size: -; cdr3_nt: TGTGCCAGTAGCCTGGACATCGTTTATGGCTACACCTTC; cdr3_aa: CASSLDIVYGYTF
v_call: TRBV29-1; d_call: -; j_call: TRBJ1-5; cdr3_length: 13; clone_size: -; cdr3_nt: TGCAGCGTGGGCGAAAGAGTCAATCAGCCCCAGCATTTT; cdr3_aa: CSVGERVNQPQHF
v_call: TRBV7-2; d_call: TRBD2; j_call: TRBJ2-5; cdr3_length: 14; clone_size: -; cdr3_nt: TGTGCCAGCAGCGAGCGGGGAGGACAAGAGACCCAGTACTTC; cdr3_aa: CASSERGGQETQYF
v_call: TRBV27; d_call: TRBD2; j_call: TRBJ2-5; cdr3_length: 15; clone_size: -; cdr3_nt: TGTGCCAGCAGTTTATCTAGCGGGGGGGCGAAGACCCAGTACTTC; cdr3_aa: CASSLSSGGAKTQYF
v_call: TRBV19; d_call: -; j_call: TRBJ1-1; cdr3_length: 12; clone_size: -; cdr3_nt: TGTGCCAGTAACCAGATGAACACTGAAGCTTTCTTT; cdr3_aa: CASNQMNTEAFF
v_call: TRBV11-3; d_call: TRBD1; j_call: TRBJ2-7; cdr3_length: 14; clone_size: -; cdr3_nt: TGTGCCAGCAGTTCGGACAGGGCTTCCTACGAGCAGTACTTC; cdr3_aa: CASSSDRASYEQYF
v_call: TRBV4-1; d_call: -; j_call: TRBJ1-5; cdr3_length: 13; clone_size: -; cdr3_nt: TGCGCCAGCAGCAGGGGGTCCGGTCAGCCCCAGCATTTT; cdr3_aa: CASSRGSGQPQHF
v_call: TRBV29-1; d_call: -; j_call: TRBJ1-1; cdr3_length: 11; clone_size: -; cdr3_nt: TGCAGCGCCGTTAGGACAGAAGAAGCTTTCTTT; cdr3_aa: CSAVRTEEAFF
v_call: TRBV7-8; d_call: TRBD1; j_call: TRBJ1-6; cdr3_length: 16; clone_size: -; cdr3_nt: TGTGCCAGCAGCTTAGCGGCGTGGACAGGGCGTTCACCCCTCCACTTT; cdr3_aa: CASSLAAWTGRSPLHF
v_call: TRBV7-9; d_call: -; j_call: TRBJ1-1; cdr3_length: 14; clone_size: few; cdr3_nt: TGTGCCAGCAGCTTAGCGCTAAGGAACACTGAAGCTTTCTTT; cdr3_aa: CASSLALRNTEAFF
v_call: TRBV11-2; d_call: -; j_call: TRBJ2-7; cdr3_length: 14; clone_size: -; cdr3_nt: TGTGCCAGCAGCTTAGGACCAGGTGGCTACGAGCAGTACTTC; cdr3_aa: CASSLGPGGYEQYF
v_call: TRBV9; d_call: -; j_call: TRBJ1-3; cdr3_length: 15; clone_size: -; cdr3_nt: TGTGCCAGCAGCGTAGTCGGGGGGCTCGGAAACACCATATATTTT; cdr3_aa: CASSVVGGLGNTIYF
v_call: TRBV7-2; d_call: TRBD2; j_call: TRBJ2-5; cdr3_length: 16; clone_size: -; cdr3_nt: TGTGCCAGCAGCTTAAGCACGGCGGGGGGGCAGGAGACCCAGTACTTC; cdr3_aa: CASSLSTAGGQETQYF
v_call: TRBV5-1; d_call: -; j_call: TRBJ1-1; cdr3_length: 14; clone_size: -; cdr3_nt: TGCGCCAGCAGCTCTCTTGGAGGGAACACTGAAGCTTTCTTT; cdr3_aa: CASSSLGGNTEAFF
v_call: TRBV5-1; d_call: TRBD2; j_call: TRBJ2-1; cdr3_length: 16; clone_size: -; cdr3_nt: TGCGCCAGCAGCTTGGTACTAGCGGGGACCTACAATGAGCAGTTCTTC; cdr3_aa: CASSLVLAGTYNEQFF
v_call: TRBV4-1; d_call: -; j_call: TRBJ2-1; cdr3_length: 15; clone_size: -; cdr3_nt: TGCGCCAGCAGCCAAGATTCGGGGGAAGCGGATGAGCAGTTCTTC; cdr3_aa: CASSQDSGEADEQFF
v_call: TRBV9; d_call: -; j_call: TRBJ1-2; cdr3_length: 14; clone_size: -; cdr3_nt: TGTGCCAGCAGCCCTCGGGGAGGGGGCTATGGCTACACCTTC; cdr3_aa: CASSPRGGGYGYTF
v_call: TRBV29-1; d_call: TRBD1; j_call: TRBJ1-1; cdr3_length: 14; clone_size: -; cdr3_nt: TGCAGCGTTGGGGAGACAGGGGCTAACACTGAAGCTTTCTTT; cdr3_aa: CSVGETGANTEAFF
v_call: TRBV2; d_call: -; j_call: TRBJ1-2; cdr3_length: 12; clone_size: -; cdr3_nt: TGTGCCAGCAGTGGTACAGACTATGGCTACACCTTC; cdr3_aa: CASSGTDYGYTF
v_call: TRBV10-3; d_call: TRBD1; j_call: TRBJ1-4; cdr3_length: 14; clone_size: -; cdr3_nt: TGTGCCATCAGTAGGGGACAGGGAAGCGAAAAACTGTTTTTT; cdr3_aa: CAISRGQGSEKLFF
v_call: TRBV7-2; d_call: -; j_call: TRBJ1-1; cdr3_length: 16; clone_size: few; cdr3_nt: TGTGCCAGCAGCCCGGGACTTTGGCACATGAACACTGAAGCTTTCTTT; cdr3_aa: CASSPGLWHMNTEAFF
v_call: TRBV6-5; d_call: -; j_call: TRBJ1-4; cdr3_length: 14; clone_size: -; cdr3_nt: TGTGCCAGCAGTCTCAGGCGGACAAATGAAAAACTGTTTTTT; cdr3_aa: CASSLRRTNEKLFF
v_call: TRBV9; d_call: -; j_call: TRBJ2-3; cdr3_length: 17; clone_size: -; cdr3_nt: TGTGCCAGCAGCGTAGATGTCGGCAGGGCAGACACAGATACGCAGTATTTT; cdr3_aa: CASSVDVGRADTDTQYF
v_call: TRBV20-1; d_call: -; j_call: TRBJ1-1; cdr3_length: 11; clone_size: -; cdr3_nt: TGCAGTGCTAGCGGGTTCTCGGGAGCTTTCTTT; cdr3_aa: CSASGFSGAFF
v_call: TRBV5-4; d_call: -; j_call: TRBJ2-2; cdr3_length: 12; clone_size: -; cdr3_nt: TGTGCCAGCAGCCAGGGGCAGGGGGAGCTGTTTTTT; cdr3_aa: CASSQGQGELFF
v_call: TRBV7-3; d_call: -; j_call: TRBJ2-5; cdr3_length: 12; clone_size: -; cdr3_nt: TGTGCCAGCAGCTCTAGGGGCACAGCCCAGTACTTC; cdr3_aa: CASSSRGTAQYF
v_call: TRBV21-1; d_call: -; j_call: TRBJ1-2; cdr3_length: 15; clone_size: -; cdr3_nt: TGTGCCAGCAGCAAAGGTGACAGGGGGGACTATGGCTACACCTTC; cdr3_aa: CASSKGDRGDYGYTF
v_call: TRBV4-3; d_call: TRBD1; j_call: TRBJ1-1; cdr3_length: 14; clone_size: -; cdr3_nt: TGCGCCAGCAGCCTCGGACAGGGAGGAACTGAAGCTTTCTTT; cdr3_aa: CASSLGQGGTEAFF
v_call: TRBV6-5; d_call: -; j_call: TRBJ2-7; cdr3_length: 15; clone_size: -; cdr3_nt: TGTGCCAGCAAGAGTCTATTAGGGGAGGTCGACGAGCAGTACTTC; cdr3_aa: CASKSLLGEVDEQYF
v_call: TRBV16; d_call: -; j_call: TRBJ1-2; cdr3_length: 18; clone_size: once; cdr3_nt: TGTGCCAGCAGCCAATCCCCGGGACAAAGGCCCCCGCGATATGGCTACACCTTC; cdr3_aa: CASSQSPGQRPPRYGYTF